This entry is about one T cell receptor beta chain. The length of the CDR3 is 13 residues. Germline assignment: CDR1 MNHEY and CDR2 SMNVEV (reference sequence). V lost 8 bases and J lost 4, with 13 bases in between. These data are taken from a study of Ad26.COV2.S vaccination and SARS-CoV-2 variants. Specified treatment: some 20 received Ad26.COV2.S at low or high dose, single or two shots; roughly five received placebo; per-sample allocation not given. Day 63 following the first vaccine or placebo injection was when the samples were taken. Profiled with immunoSEQ multiplex PCR; TCRdb holds only in-frame clones, not every one. The table includes 300,000 to 350,000 clones, around 90% detected once.

The chain is built from TRBV27 and TRBJ2-3; D perhaps matches TRBD2 (5 bases). The sequences come from peripheral blood, collected in a trial of Ad26.COV2.S vaccine versus placebo. This receptor was taken from a person between 18 and 65 years old who received the Ad26.COV2.S COVID-19 vaccine or a placebo. CDR3: CASGRWTSDTQYF. For the CDR3, the DNA is TGTGCCAGCGGACGGTGGACTTCAGATACGCAGTATTTT.